The 5 T cell receptor beta chains below all came from one sample that was sequenced in a study of identical twins. TCRdb used MiXCR to reprocess the 5' RACE reads, holding one entry per CDR3 protein. The sample carries 700,000 or so distinct CDR3 sequences, approximately 21% recorded once. These data were also reused for a study on T cells expressing NK-cell markers.

Sequenced: PBMCs. These receptors all come from a woman aged 18-29 years in good health.

This clonotype was observed a few times. The chain has TRBV10-1 and TRBJ2-3; TRBD2 agrees at 8 bases. This CDR3 has 16 amino acids. With V trimmed by 6 bases and J by 3 bases, 11 bases remained unmatched. The germline V gene encodes CDR1 WNHNN and CDR2 SYGVQD (reference sequence). The CDR3 reads CASSPGVAGNTDTQYF. The CDR3 DNA is TGCGCCAGCAGCCCCGGGGTAGCGGGGAATACAGATACGCAGTATTTT.

This clonotype occurred many times. V and J are TRBV20-1 and TRBJ2-5, with D possibly being TRBD1 (5 bases). Trimming stripped 5 bases from V and 4 bases from J, with 17 bases between. Looked up from germline, CDR1 is DFQATT and CDR2 is SNEGSKA (reference sequence). The CDR3 length is 14 residues. This chain's CDR3 is CSAPTARVGETQYF. CDR3 bases: TGCAGTGCTCCTACGGCCAGGGTAGGAGAGACCCAGTACTTC.

This clonotype was counted a few times. V and J are TRBV20-1 and TRBJ2-3; maybe TRBD2 (6 bases). Germline V gene sequence: CDR1 DFQATT, CDR2 SNEGSKA (reference sequence). The ends were cut back, 1 base at V and 3 bases at J, with 14 bases in the middle. CDR3 length: 15 residues. The CDR3 DNA is TGCAGTGCTAGAGTACGGGAGCCGGGAACAGATACGCAGTATTTT. This gives the protein CSARVREPGTDTQYF.

This clonotype has at least ten counts. The chain uses TRBV12-3 or TRBV12-4 and TRBJ2-2, with D perhaps matching TRBD1 or TRBD2 (5 bases each). The V end was cut by 7 bases, the J end by 4 bases, with 13 bases between. The CDR3 has 14 residues. CDR3 sequence: CASNRGQGTGELFF. CDR3 DNA: TGTGCCAGCAACCGGGGTCAGGGCACCGGGGAGCTGTTTTTT.

This chain links TRBV5-1 with TRBJ2-7; 7 bases map to TRBD1. Unmatched junction bases numbered 1, after V lost 2 bases and J lost 2 bases. Germline CDR1 and CDR2: SGHRS and YFSETQ. CDR3 length: 13 amino acids. CDR3 in DNA: TGCGCCAGCAGCTTCACAGGGGCCTACGAGCAGTACTTC. Translated, it gives CASSFTGAYEQYF.